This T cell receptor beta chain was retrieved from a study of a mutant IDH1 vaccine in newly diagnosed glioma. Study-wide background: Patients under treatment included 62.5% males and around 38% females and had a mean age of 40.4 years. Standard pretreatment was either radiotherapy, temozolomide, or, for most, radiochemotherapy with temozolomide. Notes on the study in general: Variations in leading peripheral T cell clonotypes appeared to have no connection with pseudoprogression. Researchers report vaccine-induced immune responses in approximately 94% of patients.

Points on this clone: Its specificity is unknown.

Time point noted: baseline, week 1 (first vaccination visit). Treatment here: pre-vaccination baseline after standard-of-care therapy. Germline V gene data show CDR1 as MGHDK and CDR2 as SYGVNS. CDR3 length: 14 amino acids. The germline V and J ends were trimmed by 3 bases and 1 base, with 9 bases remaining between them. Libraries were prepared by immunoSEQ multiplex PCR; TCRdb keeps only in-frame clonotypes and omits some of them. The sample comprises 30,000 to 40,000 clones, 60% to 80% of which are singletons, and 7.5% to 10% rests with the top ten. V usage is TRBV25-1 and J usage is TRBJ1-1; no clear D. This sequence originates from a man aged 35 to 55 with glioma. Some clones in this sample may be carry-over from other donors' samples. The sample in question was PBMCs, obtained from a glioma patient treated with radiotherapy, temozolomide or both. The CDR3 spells CASSDYLRNTEAFF. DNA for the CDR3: TGTGCCAGCAGTGACTACCTCAGGAACACTGAAGCTTTCTTT.